The sequence of this TCR beta chain was determined in a study of blood T cell repertoires in COVID-19 (dated by TCRdb to 2020 to 2021). General notes on the study: Collaborator samples came from the United States, Italy and Spain and covered acute and convalescent phases of COVID-19. Subjects who had been exposed to COVID-19, were actively infected with it, or had recovered from it provided the deeply sampled blood TCRbeta repertoires that made up the dataset. Nearly every sample came with metadata listing a de-identified subject ID, COVID-19 status, age in years and sex. HLA class I and class II types, where available, came from metadata supplied by the sample provider rather than from assay-based typing. A freely available public database, intended as a resource for researchers studying the immune response to SARS-CoV-2, is where the repertoires were released. The prospective study material was composed of cDNA or gDNA derived from T cells, B-cell-depleted T cells, or PBMCs. The samples were drawn from two sources: the first 160 participants of the ongoing ImmuneRACE study, and 1,200 or so subjects contributed by 6 global collaborators.

The full study reports these points: Clinical and demographic metadata were provided uncurated, with the amount varying by source and participant.

TCRbeta CDR3 regions were amplified from genomic DNA by means of the immunoSEQ Assay, a bias-controlled multiplex PCR. The source study handled its data this way. The number of nucleated cells in each sample was estimated by amplification of reference gene primers within the assay. To quantify the absolute abundance of each unique TCRbeta CDR3 rearrangement, sequence reads were collapsed and filtered. For each sample, productive Simpson clonality was calculated by taking the square root of Simpson's diversity index across productive rearrangements. Drawn from immuneACCESS, this table holds only the in-frame rearrangements with V and J called that TCRdb kept. Clones are partly lost; checked studies trace under half to an unresolved V gene and leave the rest unexplained. D and trimming were read from the DNA, whereas the V and J calls and clone size are those reported in that table. The sample table shows around 230,000 clones, and about 91% are seen once. The top ten hold 10% of the sample.

V lost 3 bases and J lost 4 bases; the stretch between them is 10 bases long. The CDR3 measures 14 amino acids from cysteine to phenylalanine. This entry keeps only the CDR3 DNA: 42 bases, framed from base 1. The germline V gene encodes CDR1 LGHDT and CDR2 YNNKEL (reference sequence). A note on this clone: The antigen this receptor binds is unknown. No much larger clonotype is one base removed from it; base qualities were not supplied.

Participants in the prospective study were aged roughly 18 to 100 years, lived in approximately 26 United States geographic areas, and enrolled through a virtual design. In the prospective study, participants were assigned to cohorts based on the clinical history participants reported in a screening survey and a study questionnaire. In the prospective study, mobile phlebotomists collected whole blood, serum and a nasopharyngeal or oropharyngeal swab from each participant. Participants in the prospective study had the option to provide additional blood draws and questionnaires over an approximately 2-month period. Blood samples from the prospective study were shipped frozen or at room temperature prior to DNA extraction.

This TCR derives from a man younger than 35 with acute COVID-19. In this chain, TRBV3-1 (or the pseudogene TRBV3-2) is recombined with TRBJ2-1; the D gene remains uncertain. The sequenced material came from PBMCs or T cells enriched from blood (not recorded which). CDR3 protein: CASSQFGEYNEQFF. Here is the DNA: TGTGCCAGCAGCCAGTTCGGAGAATACAATGAGCAGTTCTTC.